This T cell receptor beta chain was observed in a study of shared clonotypes between healthy human individuals. This CDR3 has 11 residues. CDR1 and CDR2 (germline): SGHTA, FQGNSA. Trimming left V 5 bases short and J 15 bases short, with 14 bases between. Into CD45RA+ naive and CD45RA-negative memory subsets, the CD4+ cells were split. Findings and caveats of the study: The naive CD4 repertoires of several donors were compared, and around 5.1% of clonotypes were shared.

The study ran the assay at deep level. The DNA input per sorted-subset replicate PCR was roughly 210 ng, corresponding to tens of thousands of T cell genomes. Only in-frame clones appear in the TCRdb table, and some are missing; sequencing was by immunoSEQ multiplex PCR. The data contain under 2.5 million clones, 92% of them singletons. A word on this clone: Its specificity is not known.

The gene calls are TRBV7-2 and TRBJ2-1, with TRBD2 as a possible D gene (6 bases). The sequenced sample consisted of naive CD4+ T cells from PBMCs. Subset specified: CD45RA+ positively selected. This TCR came from a man aged 18 to 29 in good health. Some clones in this sample may be carry-over from other donors' samples. CDR3 DNA sequence: TGTGCCAGCAGCCCGGGACTCACCTCGTTCTTC. Its protein is CASSPGLTSFF.